This T cell receptor beta chain was obtained from a study of T cell responses to AZD1222 COVID-19 vaccine. Study results and limitations: Nearly half of spike-specific TCRs reportedly target unmutated variant regions. White British people made up most donors, females outnumbered males, and clonal diversity was possibly underestimated. Spike-specific TCR depth and breadth grew after two AZD1222 doses. After the peak T cell response, and only then, were repertoires sampled.

Only in-frame clones appear in the TCRdb table, and some are missing; sequencing was by immunoSEQ multiplex PCR. The sample lists 130,000 to 150,000 clones, approximately 90% occurring once. The CDR3 covers 19 residues. V lost 3 bases, J lost 3 bases, and 17 bases stayed unmatched. Germline assignment: CDR1 MGHRA and CDR2 YSYEKL. In its sample, this clone was seen once. What it binds is unknown. This chain connects TRBV4-1 to TRBJ2-1, with 7 nucleotides matching TRBD2. The material was peripheral blood, obtained on day 0 of AZD1222 vaccination. The sequence was collected from an adult in good health. In DNA, the CDR3 is TGCGCCAGCAGCCAGATCAAGGGGCTAGCGGCCCTTGGCTACAATGAGCAGTTCTTC. Protein: CASSQIKGLAALGYNEQFF.